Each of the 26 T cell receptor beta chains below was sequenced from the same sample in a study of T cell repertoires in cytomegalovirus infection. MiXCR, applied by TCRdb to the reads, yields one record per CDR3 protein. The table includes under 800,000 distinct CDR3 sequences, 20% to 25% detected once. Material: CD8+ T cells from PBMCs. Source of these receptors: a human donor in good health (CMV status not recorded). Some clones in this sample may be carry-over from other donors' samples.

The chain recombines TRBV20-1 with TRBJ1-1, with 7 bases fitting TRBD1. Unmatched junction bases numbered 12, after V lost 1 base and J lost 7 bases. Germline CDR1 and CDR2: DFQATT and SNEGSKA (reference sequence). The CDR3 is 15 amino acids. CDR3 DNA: TGCAGTGCTAGAGGACTGAGAGGGGGCGGCGATGAAGCTTTCTTT. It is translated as CSARGLRGGGDEAFF.

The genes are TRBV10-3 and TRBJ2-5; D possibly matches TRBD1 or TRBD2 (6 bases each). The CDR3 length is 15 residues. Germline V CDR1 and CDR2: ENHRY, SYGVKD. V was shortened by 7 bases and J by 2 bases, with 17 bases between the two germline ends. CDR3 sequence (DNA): TGTGCCATCAAAGCCGAGCCGGGGGCACAAGAGACCCAGTACTTC. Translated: CAIKAEPGAQETQYF.

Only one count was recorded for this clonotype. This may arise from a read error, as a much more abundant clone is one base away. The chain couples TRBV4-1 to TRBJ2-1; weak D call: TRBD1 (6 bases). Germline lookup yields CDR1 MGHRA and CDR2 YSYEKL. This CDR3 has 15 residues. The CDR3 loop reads CASSPGQLPYNKQFF. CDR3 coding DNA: TGCGCCAGCAGCCCGGGACAATTACCCTACAATAAGCAGTTCTTC.

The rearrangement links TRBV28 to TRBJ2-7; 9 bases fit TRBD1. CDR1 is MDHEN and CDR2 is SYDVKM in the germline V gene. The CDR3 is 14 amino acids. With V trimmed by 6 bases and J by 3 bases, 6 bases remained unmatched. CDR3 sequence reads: CASRAPGQGYEQYV. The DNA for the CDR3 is TGTGCCAGCAGAGCCCCGGGACAGGGCTACGAGCAGTACGTC.

CDR3 in DNA: TGTGCCAGCAGCTTAAGCGGAACAGCGAGGTTGGATCAGCCCCAGCATTTT. Its translation is CASSLSGTARLDQPQHF. The genes are TRBV7-9 and TRBJ1-5; D uncertain. The CDR3 totals 17 residues. V was trimmed by 2 bases and J by 5 bases, leaving 19 bases between them. CDR1 and CDR2 from the germline V gene are SEHNR and FQNEAQ (reference sequence).

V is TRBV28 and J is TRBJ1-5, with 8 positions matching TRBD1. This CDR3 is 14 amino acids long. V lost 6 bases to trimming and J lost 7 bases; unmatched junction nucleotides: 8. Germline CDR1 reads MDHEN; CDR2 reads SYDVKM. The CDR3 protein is CASSVTQGAQPQHF. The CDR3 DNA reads TGTGCCAGCAGCGTAACCCAGGGGGCCCAGCCCCAGCATTTT.

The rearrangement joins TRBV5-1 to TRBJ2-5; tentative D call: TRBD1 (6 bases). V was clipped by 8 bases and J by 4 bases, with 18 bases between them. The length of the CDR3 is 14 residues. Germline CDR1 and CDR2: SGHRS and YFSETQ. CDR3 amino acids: CASYQVGQTETQYF. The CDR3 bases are TGCGCCAGTTATCAGGTTGGACAGACAGAGACCCAGTACTTC.

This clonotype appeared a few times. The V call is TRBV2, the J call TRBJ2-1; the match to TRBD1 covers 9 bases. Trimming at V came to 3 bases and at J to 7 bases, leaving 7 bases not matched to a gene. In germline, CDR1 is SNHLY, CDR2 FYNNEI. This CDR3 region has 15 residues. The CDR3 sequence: CASSERQGDRNEQFF. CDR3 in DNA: TGTGCCAGCAGTGAGAGACAGGGGGATAGGAATGAGCAGTTCTTC.

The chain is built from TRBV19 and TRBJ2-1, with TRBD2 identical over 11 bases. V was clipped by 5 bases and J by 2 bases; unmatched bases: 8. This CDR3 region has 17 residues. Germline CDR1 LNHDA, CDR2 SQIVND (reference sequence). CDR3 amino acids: CASSWTLLAGAYNEQFF. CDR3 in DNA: TGTGCCAGTAGTTGGACCCTACTAGCGGGGGCCTACAATGAGCAGTTCTTC.

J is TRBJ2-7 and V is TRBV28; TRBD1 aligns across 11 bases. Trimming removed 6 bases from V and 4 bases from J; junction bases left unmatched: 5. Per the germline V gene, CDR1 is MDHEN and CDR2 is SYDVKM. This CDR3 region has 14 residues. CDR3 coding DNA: TGTGCCAGCAGCCGGGACAGGGGGAAGTACGAGCAGTACGTC. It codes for CASSRDRGKYEQYV.

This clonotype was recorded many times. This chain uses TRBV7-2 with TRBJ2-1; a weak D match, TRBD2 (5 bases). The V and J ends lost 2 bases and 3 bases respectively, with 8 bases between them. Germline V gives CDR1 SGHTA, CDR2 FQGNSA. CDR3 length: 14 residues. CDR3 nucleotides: TGTGCCAGCAGCTTAACCGGGGACTACAATGAGCAGTTCTTC. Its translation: CASSLTGDYNEQFF.

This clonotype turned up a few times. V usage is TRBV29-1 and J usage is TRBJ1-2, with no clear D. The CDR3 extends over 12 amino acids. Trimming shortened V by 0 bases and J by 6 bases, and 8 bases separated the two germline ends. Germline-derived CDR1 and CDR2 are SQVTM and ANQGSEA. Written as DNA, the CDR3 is TGCAGCGTTGAAGATGTGTGGAATGGCTACACCTTC. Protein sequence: CSVEDVWNGYTF.

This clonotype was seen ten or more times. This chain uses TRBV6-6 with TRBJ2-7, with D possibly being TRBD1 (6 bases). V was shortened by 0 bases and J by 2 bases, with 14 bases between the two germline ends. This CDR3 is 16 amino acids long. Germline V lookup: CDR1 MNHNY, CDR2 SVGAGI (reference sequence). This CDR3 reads CASSYSQGTNTYEQYV. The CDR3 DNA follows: TGTGCCAGCAGTTACTCACAGGGCACGAACACCTACGAGCAGTACGTC.

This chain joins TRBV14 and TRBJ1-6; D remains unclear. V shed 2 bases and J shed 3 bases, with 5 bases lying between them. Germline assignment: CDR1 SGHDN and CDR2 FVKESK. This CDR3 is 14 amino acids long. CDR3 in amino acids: CASSQQIYNSPLHF. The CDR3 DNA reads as TGTGCCAGCAGCCAACAGATCTATAATTCACCCCTCCACTTT.

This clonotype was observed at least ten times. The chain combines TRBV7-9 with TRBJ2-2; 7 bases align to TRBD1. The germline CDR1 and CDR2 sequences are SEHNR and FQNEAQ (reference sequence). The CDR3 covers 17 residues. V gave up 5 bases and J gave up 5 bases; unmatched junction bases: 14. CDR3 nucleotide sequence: TGTGCCAGCAGCCCCTCGGACAGGTCACCTCTTACCGGGGAGCTGTTTTTT. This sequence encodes CASSPSDRSPLTGELFF.

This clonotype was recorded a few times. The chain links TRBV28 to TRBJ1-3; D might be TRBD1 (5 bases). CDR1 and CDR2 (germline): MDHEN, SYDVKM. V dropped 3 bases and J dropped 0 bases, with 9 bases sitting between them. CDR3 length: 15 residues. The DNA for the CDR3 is TGTGCCAGCAGTTTTACGGGACGCTCTGGAAACACCATATATTTT. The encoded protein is CASSFTGRSGNTIYF.

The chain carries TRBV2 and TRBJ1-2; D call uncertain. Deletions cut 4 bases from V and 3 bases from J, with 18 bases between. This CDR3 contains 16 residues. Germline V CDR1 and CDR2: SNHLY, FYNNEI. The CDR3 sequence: CASSATRHGIDYGYTF. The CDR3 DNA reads TGTGCCAGCAGTGCAACGCGCCATGGGATTGACTATGGCTACACCTTC. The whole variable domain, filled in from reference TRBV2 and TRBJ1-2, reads EPEVTQTPSHQVTQMGQEVILRCVPISNHLYFYWYRQILGQKVEFLVSFYNNEISEKSEIFDDQFSVERPDGSNFTLKIRSTKLEDSAMYFCASSATRHGIDYGYTFGSGTRLTVV.

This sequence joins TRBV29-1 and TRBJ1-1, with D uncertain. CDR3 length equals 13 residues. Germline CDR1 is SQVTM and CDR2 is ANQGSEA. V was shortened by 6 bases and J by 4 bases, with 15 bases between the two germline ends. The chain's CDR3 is CSVSPEFITEAFF. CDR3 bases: TGCAGCGTCTCGCCAGAGTTTATCACTGAAGCTTTCTTT.

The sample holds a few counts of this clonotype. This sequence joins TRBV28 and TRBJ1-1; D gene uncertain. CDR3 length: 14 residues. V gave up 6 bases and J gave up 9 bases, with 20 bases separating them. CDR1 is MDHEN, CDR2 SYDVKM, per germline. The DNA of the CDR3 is TGTGCCAGCAGCACCATCACATGGACTAGCAAAGCTTTCTTT. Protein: CASSTITWTSKAFF.

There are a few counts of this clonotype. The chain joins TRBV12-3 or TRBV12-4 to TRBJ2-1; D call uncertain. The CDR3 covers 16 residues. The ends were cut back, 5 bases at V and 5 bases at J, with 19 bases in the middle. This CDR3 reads CASSPPGPRGHNEQFF. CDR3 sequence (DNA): TGTGCCAGCAGTCCCCCCGGGCCCCGAGGACACAATGAGCAGTTCTTC.

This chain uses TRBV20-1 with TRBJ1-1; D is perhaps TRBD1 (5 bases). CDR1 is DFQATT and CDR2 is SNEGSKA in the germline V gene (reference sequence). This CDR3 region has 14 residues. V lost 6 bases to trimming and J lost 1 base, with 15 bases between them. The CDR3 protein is CSAPPGQGNTEAFF. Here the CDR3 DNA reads TGCAGTGCGCCCCCAGGGCAGGGGAACACTGAAGCTTTCTTT.

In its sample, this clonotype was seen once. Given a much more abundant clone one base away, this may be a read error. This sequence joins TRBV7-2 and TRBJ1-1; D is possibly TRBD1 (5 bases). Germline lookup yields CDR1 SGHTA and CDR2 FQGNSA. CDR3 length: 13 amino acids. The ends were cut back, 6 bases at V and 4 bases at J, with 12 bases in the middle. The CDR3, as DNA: TGTGCCAGCAGTTCTTACAGGACCACTGAAGCTTTCTTT. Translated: CASSSYRTTEAFF.

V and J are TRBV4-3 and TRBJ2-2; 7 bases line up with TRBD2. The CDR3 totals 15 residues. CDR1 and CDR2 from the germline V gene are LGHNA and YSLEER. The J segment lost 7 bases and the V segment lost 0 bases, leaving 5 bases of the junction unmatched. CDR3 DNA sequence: TGCGCCAGCAGCCAAGAGGCGGGAGATGGCGGGGAGCTGTTTTTT. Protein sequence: CASSQEAGDGGELFF.

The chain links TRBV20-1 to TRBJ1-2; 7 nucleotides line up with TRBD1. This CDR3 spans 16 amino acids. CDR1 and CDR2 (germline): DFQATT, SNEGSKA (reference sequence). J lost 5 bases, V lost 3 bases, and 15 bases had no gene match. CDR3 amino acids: CSASPTGSFSPYGYTF. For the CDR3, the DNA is TGCAGTGCTAGCCCGACAGGGTCCTTCTCCCCGTATGGCTACACCTTC.

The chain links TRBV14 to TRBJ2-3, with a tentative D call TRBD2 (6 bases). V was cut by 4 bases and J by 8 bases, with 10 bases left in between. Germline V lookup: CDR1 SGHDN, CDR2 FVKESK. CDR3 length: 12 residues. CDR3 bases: TGTGCCAGCAGCCCTCAGGGAGGTACGCAGTATTTT. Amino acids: CASSPQGGTQYF.

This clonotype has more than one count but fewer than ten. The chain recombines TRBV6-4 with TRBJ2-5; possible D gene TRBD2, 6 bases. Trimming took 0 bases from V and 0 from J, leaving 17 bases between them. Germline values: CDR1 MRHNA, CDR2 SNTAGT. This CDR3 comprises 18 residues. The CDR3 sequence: CASSDSKAREWDQETQYF. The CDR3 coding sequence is TGTGCCAGCAGTGACTCGAAGGCCCGGGAGTGGGACCAAGAGACCCAGTACTTC.